The clone carrying this T cell receptor beta chain was recorded once. Using immunoSEQ multiplex PCR, the repertoire was profiled, and TCRdb retains in-frame clones only, with some absent. The top ten clones hold just under 9% of a sample with about 250,000 clones, around 88% of them seen once. This sample was included in a study of blood T cell repertoires in COVID-19. Overall study: Sources were T cells, B-cell-depleted T cells, or PBMCs; the material itself was cDNA or gDNA.

CDR1 SQVTM and CDR2 ANQGSEA come from the germline V gene. Trimming cost V 1 base and J 0 bases, with 10 bases left between them. This CDR3 spans 15 amino acids. The chain links TRBV29-1 to TRBJ2-1; the D is unclear. The sequenced material came from PBMCs or T cells enriched from blood (not recorded which). This clonotype originated in a man between 40 and 49 years old who had recovered from COVID-19. The CDR3 loop is CSVEGHPSSYNEQFF. The CDR3 coding sequence is TGCAGCGTTGAAGGACATCCGAGCTCCTACAATGAGCAGTTCTTC.